Below are 14 T cell receptor beta chains sequenced from a single sample in a study of patients and donors after allogeneic stem cell transplantation. TCRdb recomputed calls from the RT-PCR reads with MiXCR, one row per CDR3 protein. This sample has 390,000 or so distinct CDR3 sequences; approximately 16% occur once, and the top ten carry around 7.9%. Sample: blood, either unsorted or a sorted T cell fraction (not recorded which). The source of these receptors is a human donor who was either an allogeneic HSCT recipient or a stem cell or donor lymphocyte infusion donor (not recorded which). It is not recorded whose cells these are; they may come from a transplant donor.

The gene calls are TRBV6-5 and TRBJ2-4; D is unclear. The CDR3 has 16 residues. Trimming left V 3 bases short and J 11 bases short, with 23 bases between. Germline values: CDR1 MNHEY, CDR2 SVGAGI. The CDR3 DNA follows: TGTGCCAGCAGTTATCGGGCAGGCCGTCTTGCGGACGTTCAGTACTTC. It yields the protein CASSYRAGRLADVQYF.

The genes are TRBV9 and TRBJ2-2, with 10 nucleotides matching TRBD2. Germline CDR1 SGDLS, CDR2 YYNGEE. V was pared by 0 bases and J by 0 bases, with 2 bases of the junction left unmatched. The CDR3 covers 17 residues. The CDR3, as DNA: TGTGCCAGCAGCGTAGGGACTAGCGGAGCGAACACCGGGGAGCTGTTTTTT. Protein product: CASSVGTSGANTGELFF.

In its sample, this clonotype was seen many times. The CDR3 coding sequence is TGTGCCAGCAGTTACTCGCTAACTAGCGGAGAGACCCAGTACTTC. It encodes CASSYSLTSGETQYF. This chain joins TRBV6-2 or TRBV6-3 and TRBJ2-5; 8 positions agree with TRBD2. Germline values: CDR1 MNHEY, CDR2 SVGEGT. Trimming took 0 bases from V and 4 from J; bases not matched to a gene: 4. The CDR3 length is 15 residues.

This chain joins TRBV12-3 or TRBV12-4 and TRBJ1-6, with D possibly being TRBD1 (5 bases). The CDR3 totals 17 residues. The V gene lost 1 base and the J gene lost 0 bases, with 10 bases spanning the gap. CDR3 protein: CASSLEVDSSYNSPLHF. The CDR3 DNA sequence: TGTGCCAGCAGTTTAGAGGTAGACAGCTCCTATAATTCACCCCTCCACTTT.

This clonotype has a count of ten or more. The chain combines TRBV5-1 with TRBJ2-1; 12 bases fit TRBD2. This CDR3 has 14 residues. V dropped 3 bases and J dropped 8; count of bases not matched to a gene: 3. Germline CDR1 and CDR2: SGHRS and YFSETQ. The CDR3 loop is CASSWTSGADEQFF. For the CDR3, the DNA is TGCGCCAGCAGCTGGACTAGCGGGGCTGATGAGCAGTTCTTC.

This clonotype was recorded a few times. This chain uses TRBV7-3 with TRBJ2-3; no definite D call. The length of the CDR3 is 14 residues. Looked up from germline, CDR1 is SGHTA and CDR2 is FQGTGA. V was trimmed by 5 bases and J by 4 bases, leaving 13 bases between them. This CDR3 reads CASSRTLNPDTQYF. The CDR3 DNA is TGTGCCAGCAGCCGGACGCTCAACCCAGATACGCAGTATTTT.

The V call is TRBV20-1, the J call TRBJ2-1; maybe TRBD1 (6 bases). The V end was cut by 6 bases, the J end by 4 bases, with 13 bases between. Germline CDR1 is DFQATT and CDR2 is SNEGSKA (reference sequence). The CDR3 totals 13 residues. The CDR3 protein is CSAHEGGYNEQFF. CDR3 coding DNA: TGCAGTGCCCACGAAGGGGGTTACAATGAGCAGTTCTTC.

This clonotype was observed a handful of times. The chain combines TRBV11-2 with TRBJ2-3; 7 bases match TRBD2. J was trimmed by 2 bases and V by 4 bases; bases with no gene match: 3. The V gene's germline CDR1 is SGHAT and CDR2 FQNNGV. This CDR3 is 14 amino acids long. The CDR3 sequence is CASSSGGITDTQYF. The DNA of the CDR3 is TGTGCCAGCAGCTCGGGGGGAATCACAGATACGCAGTATTTT. Full variable domain (outside the CDR3, taken from reference TRBV11-2 and TRBJ2-3): EAGVAQSPRYKIIEKRQSVAFWCNPISGHATLYWYQQILGQGPKLLIQFQNNGVVDDSQLPKDRFSAERLKGVDSTLKIQPAKLEDSAVYLCASSSGGITDTQYFGPGTRLTVL.

This clonotype was counted ten times or more. The rearrangement uses TRBV3-1 and TRBJ2-5; D is ambiguous. Germline V gives CDR1 LGHDT, CDR2 YNNKEL (reference sequence). V lost 0 bases to trimming and J lost 6 bases, with 8 bases between them. CDR3 length equals 13 residues. CDR3 sequence reads: CASSQDRTQTQYF. DNA of the CDR3: TGTGCCAGCAGCCAAGACAGGACCCAGACCCAGTACTTC.

This clonotype showed up just a few times. J is TRBJ1-2 and V is TRBV6-5, with D perhaps matching TRBD1 (6 bases). The CDR3 spans 15 residues. Germline-derived CDR1 and CDR2 are MNHEY and SVGAGI. V lost 0 bases and J 4 bases, leaving 12 bases between the germline ends. The CDR3 sequence is CASSYSGAGSYGYTF. CDR3 bases: TGTGCCAGCAGTTACTCGGGGGCAGGTTCCTATGGCTACACCTTC.

The V and J genes are TRBV18 and TRBJ2-4, with D perhaps assigned TRBD1 or TRBD2 (5 bases each). The CDR3 runs 14 residues. The V gene's germline CDR1 is KGHSH and CDR2 LQKENI. Trimming cost V 0 bases and J 6 bases, with 9 bases left between them. The CDR3 protein is CASSPPGDGNIQYF. CDR3 nucleotides: TGTGCCAGCTCACCACCGGGGGACGGAAACATTCAGTACTTC.

The V gene is TRBV2, the J gene TRBJ2-3; no clear D. Germline V gene lookup returns CDR1 SNHLY and CDR2 FYNNEI. V lost 2 bases, J lost 2 bases, and 8 bases lay in between. The CDR3 has 14 amino acids. As DNA, the CDR3 is TGTGCCAGCAGTGAAAGTCTTCTCACAGATACGCAGTATTTT. Its protein product is CASSESLLTDTQYF.

This clonotype was counted between two and nine times. The rearrangement joins TRBV29-1 to TRBJ1-5; weak D call: TRBD1 (5 bases). The CDR3 totals 15 residues. The V and J ends lost 0 bases and 2 bases respectively, with 11 bases between them. The germline CDR1 and CDR2 sequences are SQVTM and ANQGSEA. The CDR3 protein is CSVEDRGVGNQPQHF. CDR3 coding DNA: TGCAGCGTTGAAGATCGAGGGGTTGGCAATCAGCCCCAGCATTTT.

The rearrangement links TRBV7-9 to TRBJ2-2, with a weak D call TRBD2 (6 bases). Trimming removed 5 bases at V and 8 bases at J, with 18 bases between. Germline values: CDR1 SEHNR, CDR2 FQNEAQ (reference sequence). CDR3 length: 15 amino acids. CDR3 sequence: CASSPLGSLSGELFF. DNA of the CDR3: TGTGCCAGCAGCCCTCTCGGGAGCCTGAGTGGGGAGCTGTTTTTT.